Each of the 14 T cell receptor beta chains below was sequenced from the same sample in a study of blood T cell repertoires in COVID-19. Some clones are missing from TCRdb's copy, which holds only in-frame ones; the method was immunoSEQ multiplex PCR. In the table there are 650,000 to 800,000 clones, approximately 90% of which are singletons. The specimen was peripheral blood. These receptors all stem from a woman aged 18-29 years with acute or convalescent COVID-19.

The V and J genes are TRBV19 and TRBJ2-7; 7 nucleotides line up with TRBD2. Germline V CDR1 and CDR2: LNHDA, SQIVND (reference sequence). The CDR3 consists of 15 residues. The junction had 4 bases not matched to a gene; V was cut back by 2 bases and J by 0 bases. CDR3 amino acids: CASSIIWGGSYEQYF. DNA for the CDR3: TGTGCCAGTAGTATAATCTGGGGGGGCTCCTACGAGCAGTACTTC.

The genes are TRBV27 and TRBJ2-3; D remains unclear. Per germline, CDR1 MNHEY and CDR2 SMNVEV (reference sequence). V lost 4 bases and J lost 2, with 19 bases in between. The CDR3 runs to 17 residues. CDR3 nucleotides: TGTGCCAGCAGTTCTGTCTGGAGTAACCAATACACAGATACGCAGTATTTT. This codes for CASSSVWSNQYTDTQYF.

The chain joins TRBV3-1 (or the pseudogene TRBV3-2) to TRBJ2-7; no clear D. V lost 6 bases and J lost 2, with 14 bases in between. Germline V lookup: CDR1 LGHDT, CDR2 YNNKEL (reference sequence). CDR3 length: 14 amino acids. DNA of the CDR3: TGTGCCAGCAGACCGACACCTTTCACCTACGAGCAGTACTTC. It codes for CASRPTPFTYEQYF.

V usage is TRBV7-9 and J usage is TRBJ1-1; D ambiguous. The germline V gene has CDR1 SEHNR and CDR2 FQNEAQ (reference sequence). The CDR3 spans 11 residues. With 7 bases removed from V and 6 bases from J, the gap between germline ends came to 9 bases. CDR3: CASTDGPEAFF. The CDR3 DNA follows: TGTGCCAGCACCGATGGGCCTGAAGCTTTCTTT.

This clone was counted once. The V call is TRBV12-5, the J call TRBJ2-3; 8 positions agree with TRBD1. There are 20 residues in the CDR3. V lost 6 bases, J lost 1 base, and 21 bases stayed unmatched. Germline lookup yields CDR1 LGHNT and CDR2 FRNRAP. The CDR3 sequence is CASGTTGGSQGQFRTDTQYF. In nucleotides, the CDR3 is TGTGCTAGTGGGACCACAGGGGGTTCCCAGGGTCAGTTCCGCACAGATACGCAGTATTTT.

The chain carries TRBV5-6 and TRBJ1-4; D call uncertain. Germline V gene lookup returns CDR1 SGHDT and CDR2 YYEEEE. V dropped 2 bases and J dropped 4 bases, with 9 bases sitting between them. The CDR3 covers 14 residues. CDR3 nucleotide sequence: TGTGCCAGCAGCTTACGTAGCTATAATGAAAAACTGTTTTTT. Translating gives CASSLRSYNEKLFF.

This chain joins TRBV19 and TRBJ1-4; D remains ambiguous. This CDR3 contains 12 residues. Germline CDR1 LNHDA, CDR2 SQIVND (reference sequence). Trimming removed 3 bases from V and 4 bases from J, with 3 bases in between. CDR3 nucleotides: TGTGCCAGTAGTATCCGTAATGAAAAACTGTTTTTT. Amino acids: CASSIRNEKLFF.

V usage is TRBV6-5 and J usage is TRBJ1-6, with 11 bases identical to TRBD1. The CDR3 covers 16 residues. Germline-derived CDR1 and CDR2 are MNHEY and SVGAGI. V shed 4 bases, J shed 10 bases, and the junction held 9 bases outside the gene matches. The CDR3 DNA is TGTGCCAGCAGTTCCCAGGGGACAGGGGGGTACTCACCCCTCCACTTT. Protein sequence: CASSSQGTGGYSPLHF.

The J gene is TRBJ2-2, the V gene TRBV7-7; 13 bases map to TRBD2. Germline V CDR1 and CDR2: SSHAT, FNYEAQ (reference sequence). V trimming: 5 bases; J trimming: 0 bases; junction bases outside the gene matches: 6. This CDR3 is built from 18 residues. Here the CDR3 reads CASSPGLAGTANTGELFF. The DNA for the CDR3 is TGTGCCAGCAGCCCGGGACTAGCGGGGACCGCGAACACCGGGGAGCTGTTTTTT.

This chain joins TRBV12-5 and TRBJ1-5, with 9 bases matching TRBD1. There are 19 residues in the CDR3. CDR1 is LGHNT, CDR2 FRNRAP, per germline. With 2 bases clipped from V and 0 bases from J, the junction kept 11 bases outside the gene matches. CDR3 protein: CASGLSPGQGGYSNQPQHF. The CDR3 DNA reads TGTGCTAGTGGTTTGTCACCGGGACAGGGAGGTTATAGCAATCAGCCCCAGCATTTT.

This clone was counted a single time. V and J are TRBV5-1 and TRBJ2-1; 8 positions match TRBD1. Germline-derived CDR1 and CDR2 are SGHRS and YFSETQ. The ends lost 1 base at V and 4 bases at J; junction bases unmatched: 22. The CDR3 length is 21 residues. For the CDR3, the DNA is TGCGCCAGCAGCTTGCGCCGGGACAGGAACTTTCTTGGGGCCTCTTACAATGAGCAGTTCTTC. Translated: CASSLRRDRNFLGASYNEQFF.

The chain is built from TRBV6-2 or TRBV6-3 and TRBJ2-5; 10 bases align to TRBD1. Unmatched junction bases numbered 15, after V lost 5 bases and J lost 6 bases. The V gene's germline CDR1 is MNHEY and CDR2 SVGEGT. This CDR3 spans 17 amino acids. The CDR3 region is CASSQDRGRGIGKTQYF. The CDR3 DNA is TGTGCCAGCAGTCAAGACAGGGGGCGAGGTATTGGGAAGACCCAGTACTTC.

The sample holds one count of this clone. The gene calls are TRBV19 and TRBJ2-5; TRBD2 might be the D (6 bases). CDR1 is LNHDA and CDR2 is SQIVND in the germline V gene (reference sequence). Trimming removed 9 bases at V and 2 bases at J, with 13 bases between. The CDR3 loop spans 13 amino acids. In DNA, the CDR3 is TGTGCCAGCGCGGGACGGTCACAAGAGACCCAGTACTTC. Translating it yields CASAGRSQETQYF.

V gene TRBV19 combines with J gene TRBJ1-1, with D perhaps TRBD1 (5 bases). The CDR3 is 11 residues long. Germline-derived CDR1 and CDR2 are LNHDA and SQIVND (reference sequence). Trimming pared 8 bases from V and 2 bases from J, leaving 6 bases between. In nucleotides, the CDR3 is TGTGCCAGTCAGGGTAACACTGAAGCTTTCTTT. It yields the protein CASQGNTEAFF.